These T cell receptor beta chains were read from a single sample in a study of graft-versus-host responses after intestinal transplantation. The antigens of these receptors remain unknown. The assay was immunoSEQ multiplex PCR, and TCRdb's table has in-frame clones only and misses some. In the table there are more than 90,000 clones, around 92% of which are singletons. The starting material was unstimulated CD8+ T cells sorted from spleen or lymph node cells, obtained before transplant. These receptors originate from a human donor who was the organ donor for an intestinal transplant. CDR3s include the opening cysteine and the closing phenylalanine or tryptophan. Each record gives: V gene, D gene, clone size, J gene, CDR3 protein, CDR3 DNA. A D gene is named only where the DNA matches it firmly. Clone size is stated in some rows and not others, as once, few, many or a class when expanded.

V gene: TRBV7-9; D gene: NA; clone size: NA; J gene: TRBJ2-3; CDR3 protein: CASSLGGLGKDTQYF; CDR3 DNA: TGTGCCAGCAGCTTAGGAGGGCTAGGGAAAGATACGCAGTATTTT
V gene: TRBV28; D gene: TRBD1; clone size: NA; J gene: TRBJ1-5; CDR3 protein: CASSSDRSNQPQHF; CDR3 DNA: TGTGCCAGCAGTTCGGACAGGAGCAATCAGCCCCAGCATTTT
V gene: TRBV19; D gene: TRBD1; clone size: NA; J gene: TRBJ1-5; CDR3 protein: CASSRTGLMDQPQHF; CDR3 DNA: TGTGCCAGTAGTAGGACAGGGTTGATGGATCAGCCCCAGCATTTT
V gene: TRBV5-8; D gene: NA; clone size: NA; J gene: TRBJ1-2; CDR3 protein: CASSPDTSHGGYTF; CDR3 DNA: TGTGCCAGCAGCCCGGACACGAGTCACGGTGGCTACACCTTC
V gene: TRBV4-1; D gene: NA; clone size: NA; J gene: TRBJ2-7; CDR3 protein: CASSQVVRDHYEQYF; CDR3 DNA: TGCGCCAGCAGCCAAGTCGTCAGGGACCACTACGAGCAGTACTTC
V gene: TRBV7-9; D gene: NA; clone size: NA; J gene: TRBJ1-1; CDR3 protein: CASSFAMAVRAFF; CDR3 DNA: TGTGCCAGCAGCTTCGCTATGGCTGTAAGGGCTTTCTTT
V gene: TRBV6-1; D gene: TRBD2; clone size: NA; J gene: TRBJ2-7; CDR3 protein: CASSVGPAGGYEQYF; CDR3 DNA: TGTGCCAGCAGTGTAGGGCCAGCGGGAGGCTACGAGCAGTACTTC
V gene: TRBV4-2; D gene: NA; clone size: once; J gene: TRBJ2-4; CDR3 protein: CASSQDQVQTAKNIQYF; CDR3 DNA: TGTGCCAGCAGCCAAGATCAAGTCCAGACAGCCAAAAACATTCAGTACTTC
V gene: TRBV2; D gene: NA; clone size: NA; J gene: TRBJ2-5; CDR3 protein: CASRATQETQYF; CDR3 DNA: TGTGCCAGCAGGGCCACCCAAGAGACCCAGTACTTC
V gene: TRBV27; D gene: TRBD2; clone size: once; J gene: TRBJ2-3; CDR3 protein: CASSPYSGRGTDTQYF; CDR3 DNA: TGTGCCAGCAGTCCTTATAGCGGGAGGGGCACAGATACGCAGTATTTT
V gene: TRBV7-9; D gene: TRBD1; clone size: NA; J gene: TRBJ2-5; CDR3 protein: CASSQGQPEYF; CDR3 DNA: TGTGCCAGCAGCCAGGGACAGCCAGAGTACTTC
V gene: TRBV29-1; D gene: TRBD2; clone size: NA; J gene: TRBJ2-1; CDR3 protein: CSVVYSGRRGFF; CDR3 DNA: TGCAGCGTCGTATATAGCGGGAGGCGGGGGTTCTTC
V gene: TRBV7-3; D gene: TRBD2; clone size: NA; J gene: TRBJ2-1; CDR3 protein: CASSLGGAPPSNEQFF; CDR3 DNA: TGTGCCAGCAGCCTCGGGGGGGCGCCTCCCTCGAATGAGCAGTTCTTC
V gene: TRBV7-2; D gene: NA; clone size: NA; J gene: TRBJ2-1; CDR3 protein: CASSIRDPRDNEQFF; CDR3 DNA: TGTGCCAGCAGCATCCGGGACCCACGGGATAATGAGCAGTTCTTC
V gene: TRBV28; D gene: NA; clone size: NA; J gene: TRBJ2-4; CDR3 protein: CASSPIYEGENIQYF; CDR3 DNA: TGTGCCAGCAGCCCGATTTACGAGGGGGAAAACATTCAGTACTTC
V gene: TRBV27; D gene: NA; clone size: NA; J gene: TRBJ2-1; CDR3 protein: CASSLNGGNEQFF; CDR3 DNA: TGTGCCAGCAGTTTGAATGGGGGGAATGAGCAGTTCTTC
V gene: TRBV4-2; D gene: NA; clone size: NA; J gene: TRBJ2-5; CDR3 protein: CASSPGTGVETQYF; CDR3 DNA: TGTGCCAGCAGCCCCGGGACTGGTGTGGAGACCCAGTACTTC
V gene: TRBV4-1; D gene: TRBD1; clone size: NA; J gene: TRBJ2-1; CDR3 protein: CASSQDPGTGGLGEQFF; CDR3 DNA: TGCGCCAGCAGCCAAGATCCCGGGACAGGGGGTCTTGGTGAGCAGTTCTTC
V gene: TRBV6-1; D gene: TRBD1; clone size: NA; J gene: TRBJ1-4; CDR3 protein: CASNPDRVIEKLFF; CDR3 DNA: TGTGCCAGCAACCCGGACAGGGTGATTGAAAAACTGTTTTTT
V gene: TRBV2; D gene: NA; clone size: NA; J gene: TRBJ2-4; CDR3 protein: CASRMTSGYDLAKNIQYF; CDR3 DNA: TGTGCCAGCAGAATGACTAGTGGCTACGATCTAGCCAAAAACATTCAGTACTTC
V gene: TRBV4-1; D gene: TRBD1; clone size: once; J gene: TRBJ1-2; CDR3 protein: CASSQVSWGLTGKYGYTF; CDR3 DNA: TGCGCCAGCAGCCAAGTCTCCTGGGGTCTGACAGGGAAATATGGCTACACCTTC
V gene: TRBV27; D gene: NA; clone size: NA; J gene: TRBJ1-1; CDR3 protein: CASSFTGRTEAFF; CDR3 DNA: TGTGCCAGCAGTTTTACAGGGAGGACTGAAGCTTTCTTT
V gene: TRBV6-5; D gene: NA; clone size: NA; J gene: TRBJ1-1; CDR3 protein: CASSSPVSRAEAFF; CDR3 DNA: TGTGCCAGCAGTTCCCCCGTCTCCCGCGCTGAAGCTTTCTTT
V gene: TRBV11-2; D gene: NA; clone size: NA; J gene: TRBJ2-7; CDR3 protein: CASSLGAPYEQYF; CDR3 DNA: TGTGCCAGCAGCTTAGGGGCCCCCTACGAGCAGTACTTC